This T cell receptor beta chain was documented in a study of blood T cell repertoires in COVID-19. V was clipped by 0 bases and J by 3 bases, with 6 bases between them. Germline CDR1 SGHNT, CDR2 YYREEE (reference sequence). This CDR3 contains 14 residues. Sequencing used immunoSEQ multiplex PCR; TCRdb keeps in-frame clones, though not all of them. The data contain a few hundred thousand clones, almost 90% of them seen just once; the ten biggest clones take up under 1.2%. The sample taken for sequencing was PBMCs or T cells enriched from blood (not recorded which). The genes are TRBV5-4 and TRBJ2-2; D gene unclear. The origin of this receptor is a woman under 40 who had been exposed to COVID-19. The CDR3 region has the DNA TGTGCCAGCAGCTTGGAGGCGGACACCGGGGAGCTGTTTTTT. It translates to CASSLEADTGELFF.